These 10 T cell receptor beta chains were sequenced from one sample in a study of response to subunit inactivated influenza vaccine. TCRdb analysed the RT-PCR reads with MiXCR anew, one entry per CDR3 protein. Of about 170,000 distinct CDR3 sequences listed, about 12% were seen once; the top ten hold 25% to 30%. The same sample was also used in a study of T cells expressing NK-cell markers. That source reports: With UMIs, 5'RACE template switching was used to make TCR beta cDNA.

The source was CD8+ T cells sorted from PBMCs, collected about 12 days after vaccination. These receptors all come from a man aged 45-65 years who received an inactivated influenza vaccine.

The gene calls are TRBV15 and TRBJ2-7; TRBD1 aligns across 7 bases. V gave up 2 bases and J gave up 1 base; unmatched junction bases: 2. Germline V CDR1 and CDR2: LNHNV, YYDKDF (reference sequence). The CDR3 contains 14 residues. As DNA, the CDR3 is TGTGCCACCAGCAGATTGGGACAGTCCTACGAGCAGTACTTC. This translates into CATSRLGQSYEQYF.

In this sample, this clonotype turned up a few times. The chain links TRBV5-6 to TRBJ2-2, with D uncertain. Germline assignment: CDR1 SGHDT and CDR2 YYEEEE. The CDR3 runs to 14 residues. V was trimmed by 2 bases and J by 1 base, leaving 6 bases between them. The CDR3 here is CASSFMGNTGELFF. DNA for the CDR3: TGTGCCAGCAGCTTTATGGGGAACACCGGGGAGCTGTTTTTT.

This chain uses TRBV20-1 with TRBJ2-7, with TRBD1 matching 11 bases. From germline, CDR1 is DFQATT and CDR2 SNEGSKA (reference sequence). The V gene end was trimmed by 4 bases and the J gene end by 5 bases; junction bases not matched to a gene: 10. There are 15 residues in the CDR3. The CDR3 nucleotides read TGCAGTGCTACCCCGGGACAGGGGGACTTCGACGAGCAGTACTTC. It is translated as CSATPGQGDFDEQYF.

This clonotype was detected a few times. The chain combines TRBV5-4 with TRBJ2-1; TRBD2 aligns across 7 bases. The CDR3 is 15 amino acids. J lost 4 bases, V lost 2 bases, and 6 bases had no gene match. Germline CDR1 reads SGHNT; CDR2 reads YYREEE (reference sequence). The CDR3 loop reads CASSFGAGLYNEQFF. The CDR3, as DNA: TGTGCCAGCAGCTTCGGAGCGGGGCTTTACAATGAGCAGTTCTTC.

The rearrangement links TRBV27 to TRBJ1-2; 8 bases align to TRBD1. The CDR3 runs 16 residues. Germline-derived CDR1 and CDR2 are MNHEY and SMNVEV (reference sequence). Losses at the gene ends were 6 bases for V and 6 bases for J; bases not matched to a gene: 15. The CDR3 nucleotides are TGTGCCAGCAGAGCCGCCCGGACAGGGATAGTTCATGGCTACACCTTC. It specifies CASRAARTGIVHGYTF.

The rearrangement links TRBV6-1 to TRBJ2-1; D may match TRBD1 or TRBD2 (6 bases each). With 2 bases removed from V and 5 bases from J, the gap between germline ends came to 25 bases. The CDR3 is 19 amino acids. CDR1 MNHNS and CDR2 SASEGT come from the germline V gene. The CDR3 coding sequence is TGTGCCAGCAGTGAATTTTGGGGGGCAGGGATGGGAATGGACAATGAGCAGTTCTTC. Its translation is CASSEFWGAGMGMDNEQFF.

This chain joins TRBV27 and TRBJ2-7; 7 bases line up with TRBD1. The germline V gene has CDR1 MNHEY and CDR2 SMNVEV (reference sequence). The CDR3 extends over 16 amino acids. J gave up 2 bases and V 5 bases, and 12 bases lay outside the gene matches. CDR3 in DNA: TGTGCCAGCAGTCTCCTCAATGGGCAGGGGGCCTACGAGCAGTACTTC. It is translated as CASSLLNGQGAYEQYF.

Remarks on this clonotype: Germline and junction disagree at one end, which may indicate a read error. This chain joins TRBV5-6 and TRBJ2-1; D is possibly TRBD1 or TRBD2 (5 bases each). The CDR3 spans 15 residues. From germline, CDR1 is SGHDT and CDR2 YYEEEE. The CDR3 protein is CTSSLVRDAYNEQFF. CDR3 nucleotides: TGTACCAGCAGCTTGGTCAGGGACGCCTACAATGAGCAGTTCTTC.

The chain employs TRBV5-1 and TRBJ2-3, with TRBD2 matching over 7 bases. The length of the CDR3 is 16 residues. From germline, CDR1 is SGHRS and CDR2 YFSETQ. J was trimmed by 2 bases and V by 0 bases; bases with no gene match: 6. The CDR3 region has the DNA TGCGCCAGCAGCTTGGCTCTAGCGGCGGCCACAGATACGCAGTATTTT. As protein: CASSLALAAATDTQYF.

The chain couples TRBV4-2 to TRBJ2-7, with 7 bases fitting TRBD1. The V segment lost 4 bases and the J segment 4 bases; nucleotides outside the gene matches: 7. The CDR3 runs 14 residues. Per germline, CDR1 LGHNA and CDR2 YNFKEQ. The CDR3 spells CASSLQGVGYEQYF. The CDR3 coding sequence is TGTGCCAGCAGCCTTCAGGGGGTTGGGTACGAGCAGTACTTC.